The text below deals with one T cell receptor beta chain. Produced via immunoSEQ multiplex PCR; TCRdb's table is partial and in-frame only. The repertoire holds roughly 14,000 clones, with 84% as singletons. This sample was taken from a study of blood T cell repertoires in COVID-19. Overall study context: Whether acute or convalescent, the COVID-19 samples came from the United States, Italy and Spain. T cells, B-cell-depleted T cells, or PBMCs provided the cDNA or gDNA that served as material.

The V segment lost 5 bases and the J segment 4 bases; nucleotides outside the gene matches: 8. CDR1 and CDR2 from the germline V gene are SEHNR and FQNEAQ (reference sequence). The CDR3 is 16 amino acids. Specimen: peripheral blood. This receptor was obtained from a woman aged 45-60 years with active or convalescent COVID-19. The chain joins TRBV7-9 to TRBJ1-4; 9 positions agree with TRBD1. CDR3 loop: CASSSTGGAGNEKLFF. CDR3 in DNA: TGTGCCAGCAGCAGCACAGGGGGCGCGGGTAATGAAAAACTGTTTTTT. Complete variable domain (other parts from reference TRBV7-9 and TRBJ1-4): DTGVSQNPRHKITKRGQNVTFRCDPISEHNRLYWYRQTLGQGPEFLTYFQNEAQLEKSRLLSDRFSAERPKGSFSTLEIQRTEQGDSAMYLCASSSTGGAGNEKLFFGSGTQLSVL.